Reported below is one T cell receptor beta chain. This clonotype has ten or more counts. Which antigen it targets is not known. Within one base of it there is no much larger clone, and no base qualities were kept. These data belong to a study of read filtering for tumor transcriptome and immune sequencing (dated by TCRdb to about 2020). A note on the overall study: The cohort consisted of over 16 male and around 15 female patients, with a mean age of around 66 years and an age range of about 40 to 85. By revised international staging, 8 or 9 patients were R-ISS I, about 15 were R-ISS II and more than five were R-ISS III. After DNase treatment, whole-transcriptome libraries were prepared with the TruSeq RNA Access Library Prep Kit. Per sample, about 3.5 to 11 million TCR-region mapped reads were obtained with IR-seq, compared with only about 80 to 1,300 with RNA-seq. Using the same bone marrow samples, the study ran both targeted immune repertoire sequencing and bulk whole-transcriptome sequencing and then compared the TCR repertoires from each method. One of the main goals was to work out a read-filtering strategy for immune repertoire data, in particular whether clonotypes backed by only a single read should be removed. Beyond this particular receptor, the publication reports: The correlation between IR-seq and RNA-seq shared clonotype proportions was increased by removal of single-read clonotypes. Compared with RNA-seq, IR-seq captured clonotypes at much higher depth and more reliably, and a smaller IR-seq throughput was enough to identify most shared clonotypes. The sorted CD138-negative fraction was not purified T cells but a mixed bone marrow immune population. Single-read clonotypes made up about four fifths of clonotypes but roughly 3.2% of total reads in IR-seq, and around 73% of clonotypes and roughly 45% of reads in RNA-seq.

Every patient had bone marrow sampled at the time of active disease. Ficoll-Hypaque density gradient centrifugation was used to isolate bone marrow mononuclear cells. CD138-negative cells were obtained by negative selection after labeling with CD138 magnetic microbeads on a MACS separator, removing myeloma plasma cells. Purity of the isolated cells was checked by flow cytometry on an Attune NxT using CD138 antibodies. TRIzol reagent was used to extract total RNA, which was then quantified with a NanoDrop spectrophotometer. For each patient, paired RNA-seq and IR-seq were run on the CD138-negative bone marrow sample from that patient. TCR libraries were built from 300 to 450 ng RNA with the Immunoverse kit, using molecular barcoded adaptors covering alpha/delta and beta/gamma chains. TCR library preparation used the same RNA that was used for transcriptome sequencing. An Illumina HiSeq 4000 with 2 x 150 cycles was used to sequence the TCR libraries. The authors' analysis ran thus. With MiXCR, TCR reads were aligned to human V, D, J and C references and assembled into CDR3 clonotypes, with quality filtering and error correction included. The tcR package in R was used for analysis of clonotype counts and gene usage diversity. Raw mapping reads were checked after the RNA-seq reads had been mapped by STAR aligner version 2.5.3a onto the human GRCh37 genome. IR-seq fastq files were randomly downsampled with Seqtk 1.3 to test the effect of sequencing depth on detected clonotypes. TCRdb trimmed public reads at Q25 via fastp, called clones via MiXCR and kept in-frame beta chains. Each record represents a unique CDR3 protein, reported with the most common genes and DNA among its rows. The V and J calls shown here were made by TCRdb, not taken from the authors' results. Counted in this sample were about 24,000 distinct CDR3 sequences; around a fifth of them appeared once. 17% of the sample rests with the top ten.

Inclusive of the bounding cysteine and phenylalanine, the CDR3 is 13 residues long. The retained sequence is limited to the CDR3, 39 bases, with the frame set at the first base. Germline trimming: 4 bases from V, 4 bases from J; junction bases outside gene matches: 3. CDR1 and CDR2 were assigned from the germline V gene as SQVTM and ANQGSEA. The rearranged chain carries TRBV29-1 and TRBJ2-1; TRBD1 lines up with 8 middle nucleotides. The sample was a population of CD138-negative cells sorted from bone marrow. The cell subset or site label corresponds to: bone marrow mononuclear cells depleted of CD138+ plasma/myeloma cells by negative magnetic selection. The receptor was derived from a donor aged 40 or over with multiple myeloma. The nucleotide sequence is given as TGCAGCGTTGCTACAGGGGGGTACAATGAGCAGTTCTTC. It is translated as CSVATGGYNEQFF.